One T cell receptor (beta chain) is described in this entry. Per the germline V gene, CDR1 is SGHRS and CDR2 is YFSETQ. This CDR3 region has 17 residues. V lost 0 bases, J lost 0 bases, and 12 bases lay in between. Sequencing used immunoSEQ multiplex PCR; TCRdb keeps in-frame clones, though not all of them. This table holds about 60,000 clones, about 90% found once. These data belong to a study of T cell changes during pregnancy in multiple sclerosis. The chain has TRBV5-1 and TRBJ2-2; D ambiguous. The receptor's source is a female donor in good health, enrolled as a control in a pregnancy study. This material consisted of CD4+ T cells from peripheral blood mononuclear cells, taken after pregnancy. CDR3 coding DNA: TGCGCCAGCAGCTTGGAAAACACAAACGCGAACACCGGGGAGCTGTTTTTT. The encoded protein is CASSLENTNANTGELFF.